Sequencing of this T cell receptor beta chain was carried out in a study of glioma-infiltrating T cells after dendritic cell vaccination. Germline CDR1 SGHRS, CDR2 YFSETQ. Trimming shortened V by 1 base and J by 1 base, and 8 bases separated the two germline ends. The length of the CDR3 is 15 residues. All glioblastoma patients lacked an isocitrate dehydrogenase mutation. TCRB CDR3 was amplified from 2 ug genomic DNA or less. Amplification used 60 V beta primers and 13 J beta primers. Assay used: immunoSEQ multiplex PCR; TCRdb lists only in-frame clones, some missing. The sample lists about 95,000 clones; approximately 87% were seen once.

V and J are TRBV5-1 and TRBJ2-2; D call uncertain. This TCR derives from a human donor with glioblastoma. This specimen consisted of blood, obtained before dendritic cell vaccination. CDR3 coding DNA: TGCGCCAGCAGCTTGTCAGAAAGGAACACCGGGGAGCTGTTTTTT. Translated: CASSLSERNTGELFF.